These 30 T cell receptor beta chains were all obtained from the same sample, sequenced in a study of blood T cells in healthy people across ages (dated by TCRdb to between 2014 and 2017). The library was produced with 5' RACE. The instrument given in TCRdb is Illumina HiSeq 2500. A second roughly 6 to 12 cycle PCR used a sample-barcoded 5' primer and a J-beta primer mix. Through fastp at Q25 and MiXCR, TCRdb rebuilt clones from the public reads, retaining in-frame beta chains. CDR3 protein duplicates are merged, each entry listing the most common genes and DNA. The sample data list approximately 780,000 distinct CDR3 sequences, and roughly 24% of these were observed just once. The ten largest clones represent around 3% of the sample. These data also formed part of another study, on T cells of mothers and their children.

Source material: blood. The receptors here all came from a boy under 18 in good health.

This clonotype came up a few times. The CDR3 is CASSQAGIAGETQYF. DNA for the CDR3: TGTGCCAGCAGCCAAGCAGGGATTGCGGGAGAGACCCAGTACTTC. This rearrangement joins TRBV3-1 to TRBJ2-5; D could derive from TRBD1 or TRBD2 (5 bases each). V lost 1 base to trimming and J lost 4 bases, with 13 bases between them. CDR1 and CDR2 from the germline V gene are LGHDT and YNNKEL (reference sequence). This CDR3 is built from 15 residues.

V is TRBV29-1 and J is TRBJ2-1; 9 nucleotides match TRBD2. V shed 7 bases and J 8 bases; nucleotides not matched to a gene: 9. The CDR3 length is 13 residues. Germline V CDR1 and CDR2: SQVTM, ANQGSEA. CDR3 nucleotide sequence: TGCAGCGGCAAGAGGACTAGCGTTCATGAGCAGTTCTTC. Translated: CSGKRTSVHEQFF.

The CDR3 loop reads CASRHGGDQETQYF. The CDR3 bases are TGTGCCAGCAGACATGGGGGCGATCAAGAGACCCAGTACTTC. The rearrangement joins TRBV28 to TRBJ2-5, with a tentative D call TRBD1 (6 bases). Germline loops: CDR1 MDHEN, CDR2 SYDVKM. This CDR3 region has 14 residues. The V and J ends lost 6 bases and 2 bases respectively, with 13 bases between them.

This clonotype was counted only a few times. The V gene is TRBV25-1, the J gene TRBJ1-4; the D is unclear. The CDR3 is 15 residues long. In germline, CDR1 is MGHDK, CDR2 SYGVNS. V lost 3 bases to trimming and J lost 5 bases, with 13 bases between them. This CDR3 reads CASSDPIWENEKLFF. As DNA, the CDR3 is TGTGCCAGCAGTGACCCAATCTGGGAGAATGAAAAACTGTTTTTT.

This clonotype has more than one count but fewer than ten. The rearrangement links TRBV10-3 to TRBJ2-7; 7 nucleotides match TRBD1. Germline V gene sequence: CDR1 ENHRY, CDR2 SYGVKD. The CDR3 is made up of 13 amino acids. Trimming at V came to 5 bases and at J to 3 bases, leaving 4 bases not matched to a gene. The DNA of the CDR3 is TGTGCCATCAGTTTAGGGGACAGCTACGAGCAGTACTTC. Its protein is CAISLGDSYEQYF.

The CDR3 loop reads CASSLTGGQETEAFF. The DNA of the CDR3 is TGTGCCAGCAGCTTAACCGGCGGCCAGGAGACTGAAGCTTTCTTT. The chain combines TRBV7-3 with TRBJ1-1; no clear D gene. The germline V and J ends were trimmed by 0 bases and 5 bases, with 13 bases remaining between them. The CDR3 covers 15 residues. The germline CDR1 and CDR2 sequences are SGHTA and FQGTGA.

This clonotype was detected a few times. The chain recombines TRBV29-1 with TRBJ1-4; 8 bases are a match to TRBD1. CDR1 is SQVTM, CDR2 ANQGSEA, per germline. V gave up 1 base and J gave up 4 bases; unmatched junction bases: 5. The CDR3 spans 15 residues. In DNA, the CDR3 is TGCAGCGTTGAAGGGACAGGGAGGAATAATGAAAAACTGTTTTTT. Its translation: CSVEGTGRNNEKLFF.

This clonotype has only a few counts. This chain connects TRBV18 to TRBJ1-5; perhaps TRBD1 as D (5 bases). V shed 3 bases and J shed 2 bases, with 11 bases lying between them. The CDR3 consists of 15 residues. In germline, CDR1 is KGHSH, CDR2 LQKENI. For the CDR3, the DNA is TGTGCCAGCTCACCCTTGATGGGGCGCAATCAGCCCCAGCATTTT. Protein: CASSPLMGRNQPQHF. Complete variable domain (other parts from reference TRBV18 and TRBJ1-5): NAGVMQNPRHLVRRRGQEARLRCSPMKGHSHVYWYRQLPEEGLKFMVYLQKENIIDESGMPKERFSAEFPKEGPSILRIQQVVRGDSAAYFCASSPLMGRNQPQHFGDGTRLSIL.

The V call is TRBV18, the J call TRBJ2-7; 7 bases are a match to TRBD1. CDR3 length equals 15 residues. Germline V gene data show CDR1 as KGHSH and CDR2 as LQKENI. The ends lost 0 bases at V and 5 bases at J; junction bases unmatched: 7. For the CDR3, the DNA is TGTGCCAGCTCACCACCGAACAGGGGAGTCAACGAGCAGTACTTC. Translating it yields CASSPPNRGVNEQYF.

To note about this clonotype: Because the CDR3 is missing its conserved closing phenylalanine or tryptophan, this is likely a read error. This chain connects TRBV11-1 to TRBJ2-1; D possibly matches TRBD1 or TRBD2 (5 bases each). Germline assignment: CDR1 SGHAT and CDR2 FQDESV (reference sequence). V was cut by 6 bases and J by 3 bases, with 15 bases left in between. This CDR3 contains 15 residues. CDR3 sequence (DNA): TGTGCCAGCAGTCCCCGGGACCGAAACTACAATGAGCAGTTCTTA. Amino acid sequence: CASSPRDRNYNEQFL.

At least ten counts were recorded for this clonotype. The chain has TRBV6-5 and TRBJ1-1; tentative D call: TRBD1 (5 bases). The V end lost 4 bases, the J end lost 1 base, and 7 bases lay between the germline ends. Germline V gene data show CDR1 as MNHEY and CDR2 as SVGAGI. CDR3 length: 13 residues. CDR3 loop: CASSWQGNTEAFF. CDR3 DNA: TGTGCCAGCAGTTGGCAGGGGAACACTGAAGCTTTCTTT.

In this sample, this clonotype turned up a few times. V and J are TRBV5-5 and TRBJ2-3; maybe TRBD1 (5 bases). The CDR3 consists of 15 residues. Trimming removed 0 bases from V and 5 bases from J, with 13 bases in between. Germline V gene sequence: CDR1 SGHKS, CDR2 YYEKEE (reference sequence). Written as DNA, the CDR3 is TGTGCCAGCAGCTTGGGACAGCCCTCAGGAGATACGCAGTATTTT. Amino acids: CASSLGQPSGDTQYF.

This clonotype has only a few counts. J is TRBJ1-1 and V is TRBV7-9; D gene ambiguous. The CDR3 runs 15 residues. V was cut by 0 bases and J by 11 bases, with 19 bases left in between. In germline, CDR1 is SEHNR, CDR2 FQNEAQ (reference sequence). The CDR3 DNA sequence: TGTGCCAGCAGCTTAGCGGCCCGGGCCGGGTACACGGCTTTCTTT. Translating gives CASSLAARAGYTAFF.

This clonotype was observed many times. The rearrangement links TRBV9 to TRBJ2-5; 8 bases fit TRBD2. V lost 0 bases, J lost 1 base, and 8 bases stayed unmatched. The CDR3 covers 17 residues. Germline V gives CDR1 SGDLS, CDR2 YYNGEE. CDR3: CASSVGRGGTLQETQYF. The CDR3 nucleotides are TGTGCCAGCAGCGTAGGACGGGGGGGCACACTCCAAGAGACCCAGTACTTC.

The CDR3 DNA follows: TGTGCCAGCAGCACCTCCGACAGGAACTACGAGCAGTACTTC. It encodes CASSTSDRNYEQYF. The rearrangement joins TRBV6-5 to TRBJ2-7; possibly TRBD1 for D (6 bases). The CDR3 has 14 amino acids. Germline loops: CDR1 MNHEY, CDR2 SVGAGI. V lost 6 bases and J lost 3, with 15 bases in between.

The V call is TRBV24-1, the J call TRBJ1-1; a possible D gene is TRBD1 (5 bases). Trimming cost V 7 bases and J 4 bases, with 12 bases left between them. Germline V gene data show CDR1 as KGHDR and CDR2 as SFDVKD. The CDR3 runs 13 residues. In nucleotides, the CDR3 is TGTGCCACCAGGACTAATGGGGGCACTGAAGCTTTCTTT. Translated, it gives CATRTNGGTEAFF.

The V gene is TRBV2, the J gene TRBJ1-5; D possibly corresponds to TRBD1 (6 bases). The CDR3 totals 17 residues. In germline, CDR1 is SNHLY, CDR2 FYNNEI. Trimming removed 3 bases at V and 7 bases at J, with 22 bases between. Written as DNA, the CDR3 is TGTGCCAGCAGTGACCTTCTGGGGGGGCGCTTGGTACAGCCCCAGCATTTT. It yields the protein CASSDLLGGRLVQPQHF.

The chain has TRBV20-1 and TRBJ2-1, with D possibly being TRBD2 (6 bases). V was pared by 7 bases and J by 9 bases, with 13 bases between. The CDR3 runs 11 residues. Looked up from germline, CDR1 is DFQATT and CDR2 is SNEGSKA (reference sequence). The DNA of the CDR3 is TGCAGTGTTGGGGGGTTGGGTGAGCAGTTCTTC. Protein product: CSVGGLGEQFF.

J is TRBJ1-1 and V is TRBV14; no clear D gene. This CDR3 contains 13 residues. Trimming took off 3 bases at V and 1 base at J, with 6 bases between the two ends. Germline CDR1 and CDR2: SGHDN and FVKESK. The CDR3 loop reads CASSQFQNTEAFF. The CDR3 DNA reads as TGTGCCAGCAGCCAGTTCCAGAACACTGAAGCTTTCTTT. The variable domain in full, with the rest retrieved from reference TRBV14 and TRBJ1-1, is EAGVTQFPSHSVIEKGQTVTLRCDPISGHDNLYWYRRVMGKEIKFLLHFVKESKQDESGMPNNRFLAERTGGTYSTLKVQPAELEDSGVYFCASSQFQNTEAFFGQGTRLTVV.

The chain carries TRBV7-2 and TRBJ2-5; 11 positions match TRBD2. CDR3 length: 18 residues. The V gene end was trimmed by 2 bases and the J gene end by 2 bases; junction bases not matched to a gene: 10. The germline V gene has CDR1 SGHTA and CDR2 FQGNSA. For the CDR3, the DNA is TGTGCCAGCAGCTTAAGTGCTAGCGGGGGGACAATTCAAGAGACCCAGTACTTC. This translates into CASSLSASGGTIQETQYF.

This clonotype was seen a handful of times. This chain connects TRBV7-9 to TRBJ2-2; maybe TRBD2 (5 bases). The CDR3 contains 14 residues. V was pared by 8 bases and J by 0 bases, with 10 bases between. Germline assignment: CDR1 SEHNR and CDR2 FQNEAQ (reference sequence). In DNA form, the CDR3 reads TGTGCCAGCCTTAGCGTCACGAACACCGGGGAGCTGTTTTTT. Its protein is CASLSVTNTGELFF.

This clonotype was counted only a few times. This chain links TRBV7-9 with TRBJ1-2; 10 positions agree with TRBD1. CDR1 SEHNR and CDR2 FQNEAQ come from the germline V gene (reference sequence). V lost 6 bases, J lost 1 base, and 14 bases stayed unmatched. The CDR3 length is 18 residues. Written as DNA, the CDR3 is TGTGCCAGCAGATACCACCCCCAGACAGGGGGCTATAACTATGGCTACACCTTC. Its protein product is CASRYHPQTGGYNYGYTF.

This clonotype was counted between two and nine times. The gene calls are TRBV25-1 and TRBJ2-7; the match to TRBD2 covers 7 bases. The CDR3 contains 14 residues. Trimming at V came to 2 bases and at J to 1 base, leaving 2 bases not matched to a gene. In germline, CDR1 is MGHDK, CDR2 SYGVNS. Written as DNA, the CDR3 is TGTGCCAGCAGTGAACGAGCGGGGTCCTACGAGCAGTACTTC. It specifies CASSERAGSYEQYF.

V is TRBV7-3 and J is TRBJ1-1; maybe TRBD1 (5 bases). The ends were cut back, 4 bases at V and 1 base at J, with 13 bases in the middle. Germline lookup yields CDR1 SGHTA and CDR2 FQGTGA. The CDR3 covers 15 residues. The CDR3 DNA reads as TGTGCCAGCAGCTCTGGTACGGGACCGAACACTGAAGCTTTCTTT. This encodes CASSSGTGPNTEAFF.

Points on this clonotype: An end of the junction does not agree with germline; a read error may underlie this. CDR3 sequence reads: CASSYSGRLGYGYTF. The CDR3 region has the DNA TGTGCCAGCAGCTACTCCGGGCGGCTGGGCTATGGCTACACCTTC. The chain links TRBV6-5 to TRBJ1-2; no reliable D call. Per the germline V gene, CDR1 is MNHEY and CDR2 is SVGAGI. The length of the CDR3 is 15 residues.

The rearrangement links TRBV5-1 to TRBJ2-1, with 7 bases identical to TRBD2. V trimming: 7 bases; J trimming: 0 bases; junction bases outside the gene matches: 7. Looked up from germline, CDR1 is SGHRS and CDR2 is YFSETQ. This CDR3 region has 15 residues. CDR3 in amino acids: CASAAGVGSYNEQFF. As DNA, the CDR3 is TGCGCCAGCGCCGCGGGGGTGGGCTCCTACAATGAGCAGTTCTTC.

J is TRBJ2-5 and V is TRBV10-2; D is unclear. Gene TRBJ2-1 matches the end of the DNA better, so the J call may be wrong. The CDR3 loop spans 14 amino acids. In germline, CDR1 is WSHSY, CDR2 SAAADI. The CDR3 nucleotides read TGCGCCAGCAGTGAGTCTCCGGAATGGCATGAGCAGTTCTTC. It specifies CASSESPEWHEQFF.

A few counts support this clonotype. CDR3 coding DNA: TGCGCCAGCGGGGACAGGGGAGCGAGGGAGACCCAGTACTTC. Translation gives CASGDRGARETQYF. The V and J genes are TRBV5-1 and TRBJ2-5, with TRBD1 matching over 10 bases. The J segment lost 5 bases and the V segment lost 7 bases, leaving 8 bases of the junction unmatched. The CDR3 length is 14 residues. Per germline, CDR1 SGHRS and CDR2 YFSETQ.

The rearrangement joins TRBV5-1 to TRBJ2-5; 8 bases are shared with TRBD2. Germline CDR1 is SGHRS and CDR2 is YFSETQ. The CDR3 extends over 18 amino acids. The V gene end was trimmed by 2 bases and the J gene end by 5 bases; junction bases not matched to a gene: 17. CDR3 coding DNA: TGCGCCAGCAGCTTTGGACTAGCTCCCACATTCCTTCGCGAGACCCAGTACTTC. It specifies CASSFGLAPTFLRETQYF.

In its sample, this clonotype was seen a few times. The chain recombines TRBV9 with TRBJ1-3; the D is unclear. Germline CDR1 reads SGDLS; CDR2 reads YYNGEE. Deletions cut 2 bases from V and 0 bases from J, with 15 bases between. The CDR3 has 17 amino acids. This CDR3 reads CASSVGGRVSSGNTIYF. The CDR3 DNA reads TGTGCCAGCAGCGTCGGCGGCCGAGTTAGCTCTGGAAACACCATATATTTT.